The sequence of this T cell receptor beta chain was determined in a study of shared clonotypes between healthy human individuals (dated by TCRdb to the early 2020s). Looking at the study overall: A few men and two women, aged 18 to 49 years, made up the cohort. Different laboratories and diverse techniques were used to prepare libraries and sequence TCR repertoires, to increase sequencing depth and limit assay-specific biases. For each donor, three plates each were used for CD4 naive and CD4 memory, two plates were used for CD8 naive, and one plate was used for CD8 memory. Blood TCR repertoires of about five healthy adults were deeply sequenced to estimate repertoire size and the extent of clonotype sharing between individuals. Between about 0.94 and 8.9 billion PBMCs per donor were obtained by leukapheresis. The investigation overall reported the following: Higher generation probabilities were observed for clonotypes shared by all four sorted-subset donors than for non-shared clonotypes. Because the study included a small number of donors, the genetic and exposure-history diversity represented was limited. When a few donors were compared, the shared fraction of clonotypes was about 5% for naive CD4, around 3.6% for naive CD8, more than 2% for memory CD4, and 0.35% to 0.4% for memory CD8. Incomplete sequencing was indicated by rarefaction of sorted-subset datasets, despite the large sequencing depth. Pairwise subsampling led to the expectation that sequencing depth would affect the degree of clonotype sharing among donors. Larger estimated clonotype richness was generally found for naive subsets than for memory subsets. Sampling was restricted to blood, and TCR repertoires in tissues likely differ from the TCR repertoires found in blood.

Remarks on this clone: What antigen it recognizes has not been identified. No quality values exist for individual bases; no much larger clone is one base distant. Other DNA sequences in this sample translate to the same CDR3.

CD8 naive samples were obtained by positive selection for CCR7 among CD45RO-negative cells, yielding a CD45RA+CCR7+ population from which TemRA cells were excluded. The donors were healthy, HIV-negative adults with no recently reported acute infections or vaccinations. Only Caucasian adults living in Nashville, Tennessee, USA were represented among the donors. After blood collection by leukapheresis, PBMCs were isolated using Ficoll-Histopaque density gradient centrifugation and then cryopreserved in the vapor phase of liquid nitrogen. Analytical flow cytometry was used to check the purity and quantity of every magnetically sorted T cell population. Genomic DNA was isolated from every sorted fraction and measured by UV absorbance on a Nanodrop 2000c. Using the deep immunoSEQ assay, multiplex PCR amplified TCR CDR3 regions from genomic DNA. For each cell subset, the extracted genomic DNA was distributed evenly across all wells of several immunoSEQ 96-well plates, and each plate served as one replicate. For sorted subsets, approximately 210 ng genomic DNA, equal to tens of thousands of T cell genomes, was loaded into each replicate PCR. The purified libraries were quantified using a Qubit 3.0 fluorometer, sized with a Bioanalyzer 2100, and then quantified again using the KAPA Library Quantification kit. A separate single-read 150-cycle Illumina NextSeq 550 flow cell was used to sequence each immunoSEQ 96-well plate. Turning to the authors' computational methods: Because the immunoSEQ output included only junctional sequences and no quality scores, the filtering could not be the same as the filtering used for full-length reads. Sequences were annotated with PyIR, a Python wrapper for IgBLAST v1.9, and V/J genes and CDR3 were assigned using IMGT germline references. Reads were filtered out if the reads had weak V/J assignments (E-value above 1e-6), no CDR3, stop codons, out-of-frame junctions, or ambiguous translated residues. V3J clonotypes were defined by identical inferred V gene, J gene, and CDR3 amino acid sequence. The percentage overlap between two repertoires was calculated by dividing the number of shared unique clonotypes by the size of the smaller repertoire. Three approaches were used to assess repertoire richness: RTK rarefaction, the Chao1 estimator, and Recon v2.1 estimates of unobserved clonotypes. OLGA was used to compute generation probabilities for all TCRbeta clonotypes that the gDNA method yielded from a few donors. In TCRdb, the immuneACCESS table is reduced to in-frame sequences with V and J assigned. These tables do not hold every clone; where another copy was compared, an unresolved V gene accounts for under half, and the others remain unexplained. D and trimming were read from the DNA, whereas the V and J calls and clone size are those reported in that table. The sample profile shows approximately 2,200,000 clones; 93% of them were found once. Of the sample, 1.5% to 2% is held by the ten largest clones.

Sequencing was done on a sample of naive CD8+ T cells from PBMCs. The cell subset or site label of this sample denotes: CD45RA+CCR7+. This sequence was found in a man aged 18 to 30 in good health. Some clones in this sample may be carry-over from other donors' samples.

The DNA reads as follows: TGTGCCAGCAGCTTAGTCGGGACTCAAGACTCCTACGAGCAGTACTTC. Its translation is CASSLVGTQDSYEQYF. This receptor chain uses TRBV7-9 and TRBJ2-7; the D segment could be TRBD2, given 6 matching bases. CDR1 and CDR2 are drawn from the germline V gene (reference sequence): SEHNR, FQNEAQ. The CDR3 runs 16 residues from the cysteine to the phenylalanine. The read is trimmed to its CDR3 DNA, 48 bases read in frame from base 1. The germline ends are 13 bases apart after V is trimmed by 1 base and J by 0 bases.